A single sample is the source of the 8 T cell receptor beta chains below, sequenced in a study of vaccination and CD4 T cells after COVID-19. Cultured CD4+ T cells had their DNA profiled by the Oncomine TCR Beta short-read assay. One entry per CDR3 protein results from TCRdb running MiXCR on the PCR reads. The sample has about 4,400 distinct CDR3 sequences, roughly 19% seen once. No cognate antigen is known for these TCRs. Treatment described: approximately 11-day PBMC culture with coronavirus spike peptide pools or control peptides (ViraFEST assay). The material sequenced was CD4+ T cells from blood, cultured in vitro. The receptors shown here come from a human donor who had recovered from COVID-19.

This clonotype counts as medium-sized. J is TRBJ1-1 and V is TRBV6-2 or TRBV6-3; possible D gene TRBD1, 6 bases. This CDR3 has 16 amino acids. Germline V gene sequence: CDR1 MNHEY, CDR2 SVGEGT. Trimming stripped 4 bases from V and 3 bases from J, with 18 bases between. DNA for the CDR3: TGTGCCAGCAGTTGGGGGGGCCCGGGGAGGGACACTGAAGCTTTCTTT. It encodes CASSWGGPGRDTEAFF.

This clonotype was recorded a few times. The rearrangement uses TRBV27 and TRBJ2-1; 12 bases fit TRBD2. CDR3 length equals 15 residues. Germline CDR1 MNHEY, CDR2 SMNVEV (reference sequence). The V and J ends lost 5 bases and 8 bases, in that order; junction bases with no gene match: 7. The CDR3 DNA is TGTGCCAGCAGTCTTTCCCGGACTAGCGGGGATGAGCAGTTCTTC. This codes for CASSLSRTSGDEQFF.

This clonotype occurred a few times. The rearrangement joins TRBV7-2 to TRBJ1-6; 8 bases are a match to TRBD1. V lost 5 bases to trimming and J lost 8 bases; unmatched junction nucleotides: 8. The length of the CDR3 is 15 residues. CDR1 and CDR2 from the germline V gene are SGHTA and FQGNSA. The DNA of the CDR3 is TGTGCCAGCAGCCCGCATACAGGGGGGGATTCACCCCTCCACTTT. It yields the protein CASSPHTGGDSPLHF. Variable domain in full (rest from reference TRBV7-2 and TRBJ1-6): GAGVSQSPSNKVTEKGKDVELRCDPISGHTALYWYRQSLGQGLEFLIYFQGNSAPDKSGLPSDRFSAERTGGSVSTLTIQRTQQEDSAVYLCASSPHTGGDSPLHFGNGTRLTVT.

This chain joins TRBV6-1 and TRBJ2-3; TRBD2 aligns across 9 bases. Losses at the gene ends were 11 bases for V and 4 bases for J; bases not matched to a gene: 10. The CDR3 is 14 residues long. From germline, CDR1 is MNHNS and CDR2 SASEGT. DNA for the CDR3: TGTGCCTGCGGAAGGCGGGGGGGCTCAGATACGCAGTATTTT. This sequence encodes CACGRRGGSDTQYF.

A word on this clonotype: At one end the junction does not follow the germline gene, possibly because of a read error. V and J are TRBV7-3 and TRBJ2-1; 8 bases match TRBD2. Germline loops: CDR1 SGHTA, CDR2 FQGTGA. The length of the CDR3 is 15 residues. Here the CDR3 DNA reads TGTGTCAGCAGCTTAAGACCACTAGCGGTCGTGGAGCAGTTCTTC. It encodes CVSSLRPLAVVEQFF.

This clonotype was observed a few times. This chain joins TRBV5-1 and TRBJ1-1, with 9 positions matching TRBD1. V gave up 3 bases and J gave up 11 bases; unmatched junction bases: 5. Germline values: CDR1 SGHRS, CDR2 YFSETQ. CDR3 length: 12 residues. Here the CDR3 reads CASSSGQGTAFF. The DNA for the CDR3 is TGCGCCAGCAGCTCCGGACAGGGGACGGCTTTCTTT.

This clonotype appeared a few times. This chain connects TRBV6-1 to TRBJ1-5; D is possibly TRBD1 (6 bases). This CDR3 has 15 amino acids. V was shortened by 4 bases and J by 5 bases, with 15 bases between the two germline ends. CDR1 is MNHNS, CDR2 SASEGT, per germline. In DNA, the CDR3 is TGTGCCAGCAGTGTTCAACAGGGCGGGCATCAGCCCCAGCATTTT. It encodes CASSVQQGGHQPQHF.

V and J are TRBV6-1 and TRBJ2-2; 13 bases map to TRBD2. The CDR3 sequence is 18 residues long. Germline lookup yields CDR1 MNHNS and CDR2 SASEGT. Unmatched junction bases numbered 7, after V lost 5 bases and J lost 1 base. CDR3 amino acids: CASSLGLAGAGNTGELFF. The CDR3 DNA sequence: TGTGCCAGCAGTCTAGGACTAGCGGGGGCCGGGAACACCGGGGAGCTGTTTTTT.